What follows is one T cell receptor (beta chain) and its context. What it recognizes is unknown. From germline, CDR1 is LNHDA and CDR2 SQIVND (reference sequence). This CDR3 has 12 amino acids. Trimming shortened V by 7 bases and J by 8 bases, and 14 bases separated the two germline ends. The data derive from a study of T cell repertoires in ileal Crohn's disease. Study in general: Patients had a median 7.9-year disease duration, and about 36% were active smokers. Operated complications were stricturing disease (roughly 61%) and penetrating disease (approximately 39%).

The method was immunoSEQ multiplex PCR; TCRdb's version includes in-frame clones alone and lacks a portion of them. The top ten clones hold nearly 3.5% of a sample with 15,000 or so clones, around 93% of them seen once. Study-wide points: Every patient over 26.8% clonality showed endoscopic recurrence.

This TCR was sampled from an adult with Crohn's disease. V is TRBV19 and J is TRBJ1-2; no definite D call. Sequencing used ileal tissue. This CDR3 reads CASMIRGSGYTF. CDR3 nucleotides: TGTGCCAGTATGATTCGAGGGAGCGGCTACACCTTC.